Detailed here is one T cell receptor beta chain. The data originate from a study of blood T cell repertoires in COVID-19. TCRdb keeps only in-frame clones here, not all; method: immunoSEQ multiplex PCR. The sample shows under 300,000 clones, about 93% of them seen only once. The CDR3 runs to 14 residues. Trimming took off 7 bases at V and 7 bases at J, with 16 bases between the two ends. Germline V gives CDR1 MDHEN, CDR2 SYDVKM. The V and J genes are TRBV28 and TRBJ2-2; D may be TRBD2 (6 bases). The TCR was taken from a woman aged 18-29 years who had recovered from COVID-19. The sequenced sample consisted of PBMCs or T cells enriched from blood (not recorded which). CDR3 region: CASIGGFGGGELFF. CDR3 DNA: TGTGCCAGCATTGGGGGGTTCGGTGGCGGGGAGCTGTTTTTT.